The sequence of this TCR beta chain was determined in a study of blood T cells in healthy people across ages. Together with a sample-barcoded 5' primer, a J-beta primer mix was included in a second PCR lasting about 6 to 12 cycles. TCRdb reprocessed the 5' RACE reads with MiXCR, giving one entry per CDR3 protein. The sample lists over 700,000 distinct CDR3 sequences; about 25% were seen once. V dropped 1 base and J dropped 5; count of bases not matched to a gene: 5. This CDR3 comprises 15 residues. Germline values: CDR1 MGHRA, CDR2 YSYEKL. These data were likewise used in another study, on T cells of mothers and their children.

This sequence originates from a boy aged 5-17 years in good health. The rearrangement uses TRBV4-1 and TRBJ2-7, with 10 nucleotides matching TRBD2. The specimen was blood. This chain's CDR3 is CASSQGASGSDEQYF. For the CDR3, the DNA is TGCGCCAGCAGCCAAGGCGCTAGCGGGAGTGACGAGCAGTACTTC.